This TCR beta chain appears in the sequencing data of a study of shared clonotypes between healthy human individuals (TCRdb year 2020). General notes on the study: The cohort comprised two women and three men aged 18 to 49 years. Different laboratories and diverse techniques were used to prepare libraries and sequence TCR repertoires, to increase sequencing depth and limit assay-specific biases. For each donor, CD4 naive and CD4 memory were each run on three plates, CD8 naive on two plates, and CD8 memory on one plate. To estimate repertoire size and how much clonotype sharing occurs between individuals, the study deeply sequenced the blood TCR repertoires of roughly 5 healthy adults. Per donor, leukapheresis produced somewhere between about 0.85 and 8.9 billion PBMCs.

TCR CDR3 regions were amplified from genomic DNA by multiplex PCR using the deep immunoSEQ assay. For each cell subset, the extracted genomic DNA was distributed evenly across all wells of several immunoSEQ 96-well plates, and each plate served as one replicate. For sorted subsets, each replicate PCR was loaded with 200 ng genomic DNA, equivalent to 25,000 to 35,000 T cell genomes. Purified libraries were quantified with a Qubit 3.0 fluorometer, sized on a Bioanalyzer 2100, and re-quantified with the KAPA Library Quantification kit. Each immunoSEQ 96-well plate was sequenced on its own single-read 150-cycle Illumina NextSeq 550 flow cell. The original methods were these. Because only junctional sequences without quality scores were contained in the immunoSEQ output, filtering matching that applied to full-length reads could not be performed. To assign V/J genes and CDR3, sequences were annotated against IMGT germline references using PyIR, a Python wrapper for IgBLAST v1.9. Reads were filtered out if the reads had weak V/J assignments (E-value above 1e-6), no CDR3, stop codons, out-of-frame junctions, or ambiguous translated residues. V3J clonotypes were defined as sequences sharing an identical inferred V gene, J gene, and CDR3 amino acid sequence. Percentage overlap between repertoires was calculated by dividing the number of shared unique clonotypes by the size of the smaller repertoire. Richness of each repertoire was evaluated using RTK rarefaction, the Chao1 estimator, and Recon v2.1 estimates of unobserved clonotypes. OLGA was used to compute generation probabilities for all TCRbeta clonotypes that the gDNA method yielded from a handful of donors. The table was pulled from immuneACCESS by TCRdb, which kept in-frame rearrangements only. Such tables lose some clones; where checked, under half of the loss comes from unresolved V genes, and the rest has no known cause. Clone size and the V and J calls come from that table; the DNA yielded D and trimming. For this sample there are millions of clones; over 90% appear just once. The ten most abundant clones make up roughly 0.36% of the sample.

Broad study findings and their caveats: Estimated clonotype richness was generally larger for naive than for memory subsets. Approximately 5% of naive CD4, 3.5% of naive CD8, about 2.5% of memory CD4, and less than 0.45% of memory CD8 clonotypes were shared across several donors. Even with the large sequencing depth, rarefaction of the sorted-subset datasets indicated that sequencing was incomplete. Pairwise subsampling indicated that sequencing depth was expected to affect the degree of clonotype sharing among donors. Clonotypes shared by all four sorted-subset donors showed higher generation probabilities than non-shared clonotypes. Sampling was limited to blood, and TCR repertoires in tissue likely differ from TCR repertoires in blood. The small number of donors limited the genetic and exposure-history diversity represented.

The cysteine opens and the phenylalanine closes a CDR3 of 13 amino acids. The entry retains the CDR3 DNA only, 39 bases that are in frame from base 1. Trimmed from V: 1 base; trimmed from J: 9 bases; junction bases lacking a gene match: 4. CDR1 MDHEN and CDR2 SYDVKM are derived from the germline V gene. The donors were healthy, HIV-negative adults with no recently reported acute infections or vaccinations. All donors were Caucasian adults living in Nashville, Tennessee, USA. CD4+ T cells were enriched by magnetic negative selection; naive cells were then positively selected on CD45RA, and the negative fraction formed the memory subset. Blood was collected by leukapheresis, and PBMCs were isolated by Ficoll-Histopaque density gradient centrifugation and then cryopreserved in liquid nitrogen vapor phase. Analytical flow cytometry was used to check the purity and quantity of each magnetically sorted T cell population. Each sorted fraction had its genomic DNA isolated and then quantified by UV absorbance on a Nanodrop 2000c.

A note on this clone: This clone's antigen is unknown. No qualities accompany the bases; no much larger clone lies one base away.

The specimen sequenced was naive CD4+ T cells from PBMCs. Explained via the paper, the cell subset or site label denotes: CD45RA+ positively selected. This TCR was sampled from a young man in good health. Some clones in this sample may be carry-over from other donors' samples. The rearranged chain carries TRBV28 and TRBJ1-1, with 8 middle bases fitting TRBD1. CDR3 region: CASSLSTGGKAFF. The DNA is TGTGCCAGCAGTTTATCCACAGGGGGAAAAGCTTTCTTT.